The clone carrying this T cell receptor beta chain has more than one count but fewer than ten. This CDR3 comprises 19 residues. Trimming took 0 bases from V and 4 from J; bases not matched to a gene: 16. Germline CDR1 MNHNS, CDR2 SASEGT. Each CDR3 protein gets one entry after TCRdb re-called the 5' RACE reads with MiXCR. The sample includes 100,000 to 140,000 distinct CDR3 sequences, 11% of them seen just once. This entry belongs to a study of early T cells in non-severe SARS-CoV-2 infection. This receptor was obtained from an adult who was a healthcare worker with PCR-confirmed SARS-CoV-2 infection or an uninfected control (not recorded which). The V gene is TRBV6-1, the J gene TRBJ2-5, with 8 positions matching TRBD2. Sequenced: whole blood. The CDR3 nucleotides are TGTGCCAGCAGTGAAGCGCCGGCGGGAGGCGGTTTATGGGGAGAGACCCAGTACTTC. Translation: CASSEAPAGGGLWGETQYF.